This TCR beta chain appears in the sequencing data of a study of identical twins. This clonotype has only a few counts. TCRdb redid the calling of the 5' RACE reads with MiXCR, one entry per CDR3 protein. The table shows a few hundred thousand distinct CDR3 sequences, with about 16% occurring only once. Everyone who gave samples was a healthy Caucasian. This CDR3 is built from 14 residues. Per germline, CDR1 MGHDK and CDR2 SYGVNS. With 3 bases removed from V and 3 bases from J, the gap between germline ends came to 10 bases. The same sample was also studied in work on yellow fever vaccine responses in identical twins.

The source of this sequence is a woman between 18 and 29 years old in good health. The sequenced material came from CD4+ T cells sorted from blood. The J gene is TRBJ2-3, the V gene TRBV25-1, with no clear D. CDR3 protein: CASSDRRSTDTQYF. The CDR3 DNA is TGTGCCAGCAGTGACAGGCGATCTACAGATACGCAGTATTTT.